The 22 T cell receptor beta chains listed next were all sequenced from one sample in a study of prognosis after radiotherapy for stage I lung cancer. From genomic DNA, two-round multiplex PCR was used to amplify TCR beta CDR3. With primers specific to each TRBV and TRBJ gene, the first-round PCR was performed. TCRdb reprocessed the multiplex PCR reads with MiXCR, giving one entry per CDR3 protein. This sample has around 30,000 distinct CDR3 sequences, with about 29% found just once. Sequencing used PBMCs, obtained before or after stereotactic body radiation therapy (not recorded which). The receptors stem from a donor aged 50 or older with non-small cell lung cancer.

This clonotype has more than one count but fewer than ten. This may be a read error: a much more frequent sequence differs by one nucleotide. V gene TRBV11-2 combines with J gene TRBJ2-1; no reliable D call. The CDR3 loop spans 16 amino acids. The germline gives CDR1 SGHAT, CDR2 FQNNGV. The ends were cut back, 2 bases at V and 6 bases at J, with 17 bases in the middle. In DNA, the CDR3 is TGTGCCAGCAGCTTATTAGTACCCCTTGACGGCAATGAGCAGTTCTTC. Translating gives CASSLLVPLDGNEQFF. Together with reference TRBV11-2 and TRBJ2-1, the CDR3 gives the full variable domain: EAGVAQSPRYKIIEKRQSVAFWCNPISGHATLYWYQQILGQGPKLLIQFQNNGVVDDSQLPKDRFSAERLKGVDSTLKIQPAKLEDSAVYLCASSLLVPLDGNEQFFGPGTRLTVL.

At least ten counts were recorded for this clonotype. A single base separates this from a much larger clone, so it may be a read error. The genes are TRBV2 and TRBJ2-1; D unresolved. The germline gives CDR1 SNHLY, CDR2 FYNNEI. The ends were cut back, 8 bases at V and 0 bases at J, with 8 bases in the middle. The CDR3 is 13 residues long. This CDR3 is CASAVYSYNEQFF. CDR3 nucleotides: TGTGCCAGCGCCGTATACTCCTACAATGAGCAGTTCTTC.

This clonotype appeared many times. The genes are TRBV7-9 and TRBJ2-5; 8 positions match TRBD2. Unmatched junction bases numbered 12, after V lost 4 bases and J lost 5 bases. This CDR3 is 16 amino acids long. The germline gives CDR1 SEHNR, CDR2 FQNEAQ (reference sequence). DNA of the CDR3: TGTGCCAGCAGCTCGGCTACGGGAGGGAGGGTTGAGACCCAGTACTTC. Its translation is CASSSATGGRVETQYF.

In this sample, this clonotype is medium-sized. J is TRBJ2-7 and V is TRBV12-3 or TRBV12-4; 7 bases are a match to TRBD2. The trim removed 6 bases at V and 2 bases at J, leaving 10 bases unmatched. CDR3 length equals 15 residues. The CDR3, as DNA: TGTGCCAGCAGCCCTAGCGGCGGACCCGCCTACGAGCAGTACTTC. Translation: CASSPSGGPAYEQYF.

As to this clonotype: Since a far larger clone is one base different, this is likely a read error. The rearrangement links TRBV6-2 or TRBV6-3 to TRBJ1-1; D unclear. The germline CDR1 and CDR2 sequences are MNHEY and SVGEGT. V was cut by 7 bases and J by 1 base, with 13 bases left in between. This CDR3 comprises 14 residues. Here the CDR3 DNA reads TGTGCCAGCACCGCGTCCCCTGGGAACACTGAAGCTTTCTTT. Translation: CASTASPGNTEAFF.

Many counts were recorded for this clonotype. The J gene is TRBJ1-2, the V gene TRBV6-5; D ambiguous. This CDR3 comprises 15 residues. Trimming left V 2 bases short and J 0 bases short, with 10 bases between. CDR1 and CDR2 from the germline V gene are MNHEY and SVGAGI. The DNA for the CDR3 is TGTGCCAGCAGTTACGGTCGCGGAGCTAACTATGGCTACACCTTC. Translated: CASSYGRGANYGYTF.

This clonotype came up many times. V and J are TRBV2 and TRBJ1-4; a possible D gene is TRBD1 (5 bases). CDR1 is SNHLY and CDR2 is FYNNEI in the germline V gene. The CDR3 covers 13 residues. The V gene lost 6 bases and the J gene lost 4 bases, with 9 bases spanning the gap. Here the CDR3 DNA reads TGTGCCAGCAGGGGGACCTATAATGAAAAACTGTTTTTT. This gives the protein CASRGTYNEKLFF.

This clonotype was observed many times. This rearrangement joins TRBV27 to TRBJ1-3, with 9 positions matching TRBD1. The germline gives CDR1 MNHEY, CDR2 SMNVEV (reference sequence). The CDR3 loop spans 16 amino acids. V gave up 0 bases and J gave up 0 bases; unmatched junction bases: 0. The CDR3 loop reads CASSLSGQGSGNTIYF. DNA of the CDR3: TGTGCCAGCAGTTTATCGGGACAGGGCTCTGGAAACACCATATATTTT.

This clonotype was recorded at least ten times. This sequence joins TRBV3-1 and TRBJ2-1; 7 nucleotides match TRBD2. V lost 3 bases to trimming and J lost 6 bases; unmatched junction nucleotides: 2. Germline V gene sequence: CDR1 LGHDT, CDR2 YNNKEL (reference sequence). This CDR3 spans 13 amino acids. The CDR3 sequence: CASSHAGANEQFF. For the CDR3, the DNA is TGTGCCAGCAGCCACGCGGGAGCCAATGAGCAGTTCTTC.

This clonotype was detected ten times or more. V usage is TRBV19 and J usage is TRBJ2-3, with D possibly TRBD2 on 5 matching bases. The CDR3 has 14 amino acids. CDR1 LNHDA and CDR2 SQIVND come from the germline V gene (reference sequence). Deletions cut 2 bases from V and 9 bases from J, with 15 bases between. In nucleotides, the CDR3 is TGTGCCAGTAGTATATCCCGGACTGGATCCACGCAGTATTTT. Protein: CASSISRTGSTQYF.

The table lists this clonotype with many counts. The chain couples TRBV4-1 to TRBJ2-2; 10 nucleotides match TRBD2. Trimming at V came to 4 bases and at J to 4 bases, leaving 6 bases not matched to a gene. The length of the CDR3 is 16 residues. Germline CDR1 and CDR2: MGHRA and YSYEKL. The DNA of the CDR3 is TGCGCCAGCAGCCTCGGACTAGCGGAGACCACCGGGGAGCTGTTTTTT. It encodes CASSLGLAETTGELFF.

V gene TRBV20-1 combines with J gene TRBJ1-5; the D is unclear. V gave up 0 bases and J gave up 6 bases, with 12 bases separating them. CDR3 length equals 14 residues. Germline V gives CDR1 DFQATT, CDR2 SNEGSKA (reference sequence). Here the CDR3 reads CSARDLAGFQPQHF. As DNA, the CDR3 is TGCAGTGCTAGAGATCTAGCAGGTTTTCAGCCCCAGCATTTT.

This clonotype appeared a single time. V gene TRBV20-1 combines with J gene TRBJ2-5; 8 nucleotides align to TRBD1. Germline V gene sequence: CDR1 DFQATT, CDR2 SNEGSKA (reference sequence). This CDR3 spans 14 amino acids. V gave up 6 bases and J gave up 4 bases; unmatched junction bases: 10. The CDR3 loop is CSALRDRSLETQYF. The CDR3 bases are TGCAGTGCCCTCCGGGACAGGAGCTTAGAGACCCAGTACTTC.

This clonotype was found many times. J is TRBJ1-5 and V is TRBV19; D gene uncertain. Germline V gene sequence: CDR1 LNHDA, CDR2 SQIVND (reference sequence). The CDR3 consists of 14 residues. Between the trimmed V and J ends, which lost 4 bases and 2 bases, there was a span of 9 bases. CDR3 protein: CASSKGAGNQPQHF. DNA of the CDR3: TGTGCCAGTAGTAAGGGCGCCGGCAATCAGCCCCAGCATTTT.

This clonotype was recorded at least ten times. The chain carries TRBV19 and TRBJ1-2, with TRBD1 as a possible D gene (5 bases). The CDR3 consists of 13 residues. From germline, CDR1 is LNHDA and CDR2 SQIVND (reference sequence). Trimming stripped 2 bases from V and 1 base from J, with 5 bases between. The CDR3 nucleotides are TGTGCCAGTAGTATACAGGGTAACTATGGCTACACCTTC. This codes for CASSIQGNYGYTF.

A remark on this clonotype: This likely reflects a read error, since a far larger clone is one base away. V and J are TRBV12-3 or TRBV12-4 and TRBJ2-4, with 10 bases identical to TRBD2. The CDR3 loop spans 16 amino acids. CDR3 coding DNA: TGTGCCAGCACTAAGCGGGAGGGCCGCTTTCGGAATGAGCATTTCTTC. Its translation: CASTKREGRFRNEHFF.

The table lists this clonotype with many counts. The chain has TRBV28 and TRBJ1-5, with D possibly matching TRBD1 (6 bases). CDR1 is MDHEN and CDR2 is SYDVKM in the germline V gene. Between the trimmed V and J ends, which lost 3 bases and 1 base, there was a span of 10 bases. The CDR3 spans 15 residues. CDR3 nucleotides: TGTGCCAGCAGTTTCGGGACACCGAGCAATCAGCCCCAGCATTTT. Translating it yields CASSFGTPSNQPQHF.

Comments on this clonotype: With a far larger clone one base away, a read error is the likely cause. The CDR3 sequence is CASSYYQGSYCYTF. For the CDR3, the DNA is TGTGCCAGCAGTTACTATCAGGGGTCCTATTGCTACACCTTC. The V gene is TRBV6-4, the J gene TRBJ1-2, with D possibly TRBD1 on 6 matching bases. The CDR3 runs 14 residues. Germline loops: CDR1 MRHNA, CDR2 SNTAGT.

In its sample, this clonotype was seen once. Given a much more abundant clone one base away, this may be a read error. V usage is TRBV29-1 and J usage is TRBJ2-7; D gene unclear. Trimming cost V 5 bases and J 3 bases, with 11 bases left between them. This CDR3 region has 12 residues. CDR1 SQVTM and CDR2 ANQGSEA come from the germline V gene. In DNA, the CDR3 is TGCAGCGTTTGGCTAAACTACTACGAGCAGTACTTC. Its translation is CSVWLNYYEQYF.

This clonotype was counted at least ten times. The chain is built from TRBV20-1 and TRBJ1-1, with D perhaps matching TRBD1 (5 bases). V gave up 6 bases and J gave up 11 bases, with 16 bases separating them. The CDR3 totals 11 residues. The germline gives CDR1 DFQATT, CDR2 SNEGSKA (reference sequence). CDR3 sequence (DNA): TGCAGTGCCACCGGGCCCCGGGGGGCTTTCTTT. It translates to CSATGPRGAFF.

This clonotype is categorized as medium-sized. This sequence joins TRBV12-3 or TRBV12-4 and TRBJ2-1; TRBD1 aligns across 8 bases. The CDR3 contains 15 residues. With V trimmed by 7 bases and J by 4 bases, 9 bases remained unmatched. CDR3 nucleotide sequence: TGTGCCAGCAAGAACCAGACAGGGGCATACAATGAGCAGTTCTTC. Encoded protein: CASKNQTGAYNEQFF.

This clonotype has ten or more counts. This chain joins TRBV3-1 and TRBJ2-5; D may be TRBD2 (5 bases). V was clipped by 4 bases and J by 1 base, with 16 bases between them. Germline lookup yields CDR1 LGHDT and CDR2 YNNKEL (reference sequence). This CDR3 region has 16 residues. DNA for the CDR3: TGTGCCAGCAGCCTCGGAGGTGCGGCTACCCAAGAGACCCAGTACTTC. As protein: CASSLGGAATQETQYF.